One TCR beta chain is described in this entry. A J-beta primer mix and a sample-barcoded 5' primer were used in a second PCR of roughly 7 to 12 cycles. One entry per CDR3 protein results from TCRdb running MiXCR on the 5' RACE reads. Among 850,000 to 1,300,000 distinct CDR3 sequences, under 45% were seen once, and the ten largest hold approximately 20%. The data belong to a study of blood T cells in healthy people across ages. This TCR was sampled from a woman between 55 and 75 years old in good health. The source material was blood.

As DNA, the CDR3 is TGTGCCAGCTTCCATACGCAGTATTTT. Translation gives CASFHTQYF. The V gene is TRBV21-1, the J gene TRBJ2-3. TRBV21-1 is described as a pseudogene. This CDR3 region has 9 residues.